This T cell receptor beta chain was recorded in a study of T cells in localized non-small cell lung cancer. The V end lost 2 bases, the J end lost 0 bases, and 12 bases lay between the germline ends. Germline CDR1 KGHSH, CDR2 LQKENI. The CDR3 has 16 amino acids. Using immunoSEQ multiplex PCR, the repertoire was profiled, and TCRdb retains in-frame clones only, with some absent. The data hold about 52,000 clones, with approximately 86% observed a single time. The receptor comes from a female donor with stage II lung adenocarcinoma. This sequence joins TRBV18 and TRBJ2-3; tentatively, D is TRBD1 (7 bases). Sequencing was performed on PBMCs, taken before any cancer treatment. The CDR3 reads CASSPFPGGSTDTQYF. The CDR3 DNA sequence: TGTGCCAGCTCACCATTTCCAGGGGGGAGCACAGATACGCAGTATTTT.